The 23 T cell receptor beta chains given below trace back to one sample, sequenced in a study of cytomegalovirus exposure and HLA in healthy donors. The study ran its PCR with 60 Vbeta and 13 Jbeta primers. Assay: immunoSEQ multiplex PCR; the TCRdb copy retains only in-frame clones and omits some. The sample holds some 150,000 clones, roughly 70% seen once. Sequences were obtained from PBMCs. The receptors shown here come from a man over 45 in good health and CMV-seropositive.

The CDR3 bases are TGCGCCAGCAAGAAGGGGGTGAACACTGAAGCTTTCTTT. This codes for CASKKGVNTEAFF. The J gene is TRBJ1-1, the V gene TRBV10-2; D is possibly TRBD1 (6 bases). The CDR3 length is 13 residues. Trimming removed 7 bases from V and 0 bases from J, with 9 bases in between. The germline CDR1 and CDR2 sequences are WSHSY and SAAADI.

This chain uses TRBV4-3 with TRBJ2-1; maybe TRBD2 (5 bases). The germline CDR1 and CDR2 sequences are LGHNA and YSLEER. Between the trimmed V and J ends, which lost 1 base and 1 base, there was a span of 20 bases. This CDR3 contains 19 residues. The CDR3 region has the DNA TGCGCCAGCAGCCAAGTCTACTCATTCACTAGTGATTCCTACAATGAGCAGTTCTTC. It specifies CASSQVYSFTSDSYNEQFF.

Details on this clone: Within the sample, other DNA sequences also encode this same CDR3. This chain joins TRBV11-2 and TRBJ1-1; D is possibly TRBD1 (6 bases). The CDR3 has 13 residues. Deletions cut 5 bases from V and 5 bases from J, with 12 bases between. The germline V gene encodes CDR1 SGHAT and CDR2 FQNNGV. This CDR3 is CASSLRGNTEAFF. DNA of the CDR3: TGTGCCAGCAGCCTAAGGGGGAATACTGAAGCTTTCTTT.

The chain is built from TRBV7-8 and TRBJ2-7; D gene unclear. V was shortened by 5 bases and J by 0 bases, with 5 bases between the two germline ends. The CDR3 has 12 amino acids. CDR1 SGHVS and CDR2 FQNEAQ come from the germline V gene. The CDR3 DNA follows: TGTGCCAGCAGCCCCAGCTCCTACGAGCAGTACTTC. Translating gives CASSPSSYEQYF.

The V gene is TRBV7-9, the J gene TRBJ2-1; 11 nucleotides match TRBD1. CDR1 and CDR2 (germline): SEHNR, FQNEAQ (reference sequence). V was pared by 7 bases and J by 6 bases, with 8 bases of the junction left unmatched. CDR3 size: 15 residues. The CDR3: CASTMGTGGGNEQFF. The CDR3 bases are TGTGCCAGCACGATGGGGACAGGGGGAGGCAATGAGCAGTTCTTC.

The chain employs TRBV7-6 and TRBJ2-7; TRBD2 is a possible D gene (5 bases). This CDR3 spans 13 amino acids. Trimming stripped 1 base from V and 8 bases from J, with 12 bases between. Germline-derived CDR1 and CDR2 are SGHVS and FNYEAQ. DNA for the CDR3: TGTGCCAGCAGCTTAGTGGAGAGCGGACAGCAGTACTTC. Translated, it gives CASSLVESGQQYF.

The chain combines TRBV5-4 with TRBJ2-7; TRBD1 might be the D (7 bases). The CDR3 length is 19 residues. Germline V CDR1 and CDR2: SGHNT, YYREEE (reference sequence). Trimming cost V 4 bases and J 3 bases, with 29 bases left between them. The CDR3 here is CASSRIGEGQAGRHYEQYF. CDR3 nucleotides: TGTGCCAGCAGCCGGATTGGTGAAGGACAGGCAGGGAGGCACTACGAGCAGTACTTC.

The genes are TRBV9 and TRBJ1-2; a weak D match, TRBD1 (6 bases). The V gene lost 4 bases and the J gene lost 8 bases, with 12 bases spanning the gap. There are 12 residues in the CDR3. Looked up from germline, CDR1 is SGDLS and CDR2 is YYNGEE. CDR3 in amino acids: CASSFGTYGYTF. The CDR3 nucleotides are TGTGCCAGCAGCTTCGGGACATACGGCTACACCTTC.

This clone was found once. The V gene is TRBV7-8, the J gene TRBJ2-6; the D is unclear. V lost 5 bases and J lost 4, with 15 bases in between. The length of the CDR3 is 16 residues. Germline CDR1 and CDR2: SGHVS and FQNEAQ. The chain's CDR3 is CASSPGAAAGANVLTF. The CDR3 nucleotides are TGTGCCAGCAGCCCCGGCGCGGCGGCGGGGGCCAACGTCCTGACTTTC.

A word on this clone: The conserved final phenylalanine or tryptophan is absent from the CDR3, which likely points to a read error. The DNA is omitted, as the CDR3 cannot be located on it reliably, and the CDR3 follows TCRdb's listing. The CDR3 protein is CASSLEGGGFAYL. The rearrangement links TRBV5-6 to TRBJ2-4; the table gives TRBD1 as D, unverified against the DNA. The CDR3 spans 13 residues, counting both ends. From germline, CDR1 is SGHDT and CDR2 YYEEEE.

This clone was seen only once. J is TRBJ2-1 and V is TRBV18, with 8 bases lining up with TRBD1. The germline gives CDR1 KGHSH, CDR2 LQKENI. V lost 2 bases, J lost 7 bases, and 10 bases stayed unmatched. The CDR3 is made up of 16 amino acids. The CDR3 region has the DNA TGTGCCAGCTCACCAGACAGGGGCCCCCCCCATAATGAGCAGTTCTTC. This codes for CASSPDRGPPHNEQFF.

The V call is TRBV7-6, the J call TRBJ1-4; TRBD1 matches at 7 bases. V trimming: 2 bases; J trimming: 6 bases; junction bases outside the gene matches: 6. This CDR3 contains 15 residues. The germline gives CDR1 SGHVS, CDR2 FNYEAQ. CDR3: CASSLRQGTDEKLFF. The CDR3 region has the DNA TGTGCCAGCAGCTTAAGACAGGGCACGGATGAAAAACTGTTTTTT.

This clone was detected a few times. The V gene is TRBV7-6, the J gene TRBJ1-6; D uncertain. This CDR3 is built from 14 residues. The V and J ends lost 2 bases and 7 bases respectively, with 9 bases between them. Per germline, CDR1 SGHVS and CDR2 FNYEAQ. The CDR3 DNA is TGTGCCAGCAGCTTACCGGGGAGGAATTCACCCCTCCACTTT. Amino acid sequence: CASSLPGRNSPLHF.

V and J are TRBV2 and TRBJ2-5, with TRBD1 matching 9 bases. The J call may be mistaken, given a closer DNA end match to TRBJ2-7. Germline CDR1 and CDR2: SNHLY and FYNNEI. The length of the CDR3 is 16 residues. CDR3 DNA: TGTGCCAGCAGTGTACCAACAGGGGGCTCCATCTACGAGCAGTACTTC. Translation: CASSVPTGGSIYEQYF.

Remarks on this clone: The junction does not match germline at one end; this may be a read error. The V call is TRBV7-9, the J call TRBJ1-1; D unresolved. CDR1 and CDR2 from the germline V gene are SEHNR and FQNEAQ (reference sequence). The CDR3 extends over 13 amino acids. The CDR3 nucleotides read TGTTCCAGCAGCTTATTAATGAACACTGAAGCTTTCTTT. This translates into CSSSLLMNTEAFF.

The rearrangement uses TRBV7-2 and TRBJ2-1, with 8 bases matching TRBD2. V was clipped by 3 bases and J by 7 bases; unmatched bases: 8. The germline CDR1 and CDR2 sequences are SGHTA and FQGNSA. This CDR3 is 15 amino acids long. CDR3 coding DNA: TGTGCCAGCAGCTTCACTAGCGGAGGTCGGAATGAGCAGTTCTTC. It is translated as CASSFTSGGRNEQFF.

The gene calls are TRBV6-1 and TRBJ2-1, with TRBD2 matching over 9 bases. With V trimmed by 4 bases and J by 4 bases, 11 bases remained unmatched. Germline assignment: CDR1 MNHNS and CDR2 SASEGT. There are 17 residues in the CDR3. For the CDR3, the DNA is TGTGCCAGCAGTGGGCCGGTTGGCGGGAGGGTTTACAATGAGCAGTTCTTC. The encoded protein is CASSGPVGGRVYNEQFF.

This clone has just a few counts. The CDR3 DNA reads as TGTGCCAGCAGTTTCATCGGGGGGACAGGGATCGACGAGCAGTACTTC. This translates into CASSFIGGTGIDEQYF. This chain connects TRBV27 to TRBJ2-7, with 9 bases that match TRBD1. Germline CDR1 MNHEY, CDR2 SMNVEV (reference sequence). The CDR3 sequence is 16 residues long. V was clipped by 3 bases and J by 5 bases; unmatched bases: 11.

The chain joins TRBV7-2 to TRBJ1-3; D perhaps matches TRBD1 (6 bases). The length of the CDR3 is 15 residues. Germline-derived CDR1 and CDR2 are SGHTA and FQGNSA. With 0 bases removed from V and 2 bases from J, the gap between germline ends came to 8 bases. The CDR3 reads CASSLAPGAGNTIYF. In nucleotides, the CDR3 is TGTGCCAGCAGCTTAGCGCCAGGGGCTGGAAACACCATATATTTT.

The gene calls are TRBV7-2 and TRBJ2-7; no firm D call. CDR3 size: 14 residues. CDR1 SGHTA and CDR2 FQGNSA come from the germline V gene. With 1 base removed from V and 2 bases from J, the gap between germline ends came to 9 bases. Written as DNA, the CDR3 is TGTGCCAGCAGCTTAGAGCTAGTTCCCTACGAGCAGTACTTC. This translates into CASSLELVPYEQYF.

A word on this clone: One end of the junction fails to match germline, which may point to a read error. The chain has TRBV11-3 and TRBJ2-7; 9 bases are shared with TRBD1. CDR1 and CDR2 (germline): SGHNT, YENEEA. This CDR3 has 16 amino acids. CDR3 sequence reads: CASSLEVGTGSQEQYF. The CDR3, as DNA: TGTGCCAGCAGCCTAGAAGTCGGGACAGGGTCGCAAGAGCAGTACTTC.

The chain is built from TRBV6-5 and TRBJ2-3, with a tentative D call TRBD1 (6 bases). V was pared by 6 bases and J by 3 bases, with 16 bases between. There are 15 residues in the CDR3. Germline values: CDR1 MNHEY, CDR2 SVGAGI. The chain's CDR3 is CASRGHLSGTDTQYF. CDR3 DNA sequence: TGTGCCAGCAGGGGACATCTATCAGGGACAGATACGCAGTATTTT.

J is TRBJ2-7 and V is TRBV5-1; TRBD2 might be the D (6 bases). From germline, CDR1 is SGHRS and CDR2 YFSETQ. V was clipped by 4 bases and J by 2 bases, with 13 bases between them. This CDR3 is 14 amino acids long. CDR3 nucleotides: TGCGCCAGCAGCCGTTCTAGCGATACCTACGAGCAGTACTTC. It specifies CASSRSSDTYEQYF.